This T cell receptor (beta chain) was identified in a study of cytomegalovirus exposure and HLA in healthy donors. Study-level results: Confirmation in vitro established that a few CMV-associated chains were specific for CMV antigens. As was reported, the HLA-A and HLA-B alleles of most subjects were accurately predicted from TCR beta sequences.

Germline CDR1 reads MNHEY; CDR2 reads SVGAGI. The ends were cut back, 2 bases at V and 10 bases at J, with 12 bases in the middle. This CDR3 region has 14 residues. PCR amplification relied on 60 Vbeta primers (plus 13 Jbeta primers). Data came from immunoSEQ multiplex PCR; TCRdb stores just in-frame clones and leaves some out. Of around 150,000 clones listed, under 10% are singletons. A remark on this clone: What it recognizes is unknown.

This TCR was sampled from a woman aged 40 to 50 in good health and CMV-seropositive. The chain links TRBV6-5 to TRBJ1-6, with D unresolved. The source material was PBMCs. The CDR3 loop reads CASSYAPQFSPLHF. The CDR3 DNA reads as TGTGCCAGCAGTTACGCGCCCCAATTCTCACCCCTCCACTTT.